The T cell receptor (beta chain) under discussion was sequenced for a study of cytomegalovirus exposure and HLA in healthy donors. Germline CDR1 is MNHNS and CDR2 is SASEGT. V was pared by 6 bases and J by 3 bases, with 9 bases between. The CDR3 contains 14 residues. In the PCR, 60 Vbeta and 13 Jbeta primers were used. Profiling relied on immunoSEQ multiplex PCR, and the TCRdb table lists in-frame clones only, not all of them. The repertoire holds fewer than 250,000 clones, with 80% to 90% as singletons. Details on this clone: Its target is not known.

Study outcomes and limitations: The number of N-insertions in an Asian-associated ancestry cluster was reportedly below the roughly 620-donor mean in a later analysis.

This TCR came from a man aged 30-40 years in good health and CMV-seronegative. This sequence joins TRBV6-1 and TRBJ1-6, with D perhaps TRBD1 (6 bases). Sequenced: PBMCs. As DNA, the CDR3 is TGTGCCAGCAGGGGACACTACTATAATTCACCCCTCCACTTT. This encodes CASRGHYYNSPLHF.